The entry below describes one T cell receptor beta chain. The germline CDR1 and CDR2 sequences are SGHVS and FQNEAQ. Trimming removed 1 base from V and 6 bases from J; junction bases left unmatched: 19. The CDR3 is made up of 20 amino acids. This sample was taken from a study of blood T cell repertoires in COVID-19. Whole-study context: Sites in the United States, Italy and Spain provided acute and convalescent COVID-19 samples. The cDNA or gDNA used as material had been derived from T cells, B-cell-depleted T cells, or PBMCs.

Authors' data handling: Amplification with reference gene primers provided the estimates of nucleated cell counts. The method was immunoSEQ multiplex PCR; TCRdb's version includes in-frame clones alone and lacks a portion of them. V and J calls and clone size are given by that table; D and trimming were obtained from the DNA. Altogether roughly 350,000 clones are present, about 90% being singletons, with the ten largest covering more than 3%. The sequence was obtained from a woman under 30 who had recovered from COVID-19. The source material was peripheral blood. The V and J genes are TRBV7-8 and TRBJ2-1; 9 bases agree with TRBD2. CDR3 bases: TGTGCCAGCAGCTTAGAAGTGACTGGCGGGAGGGCCGATTTTCGCAATGAGCAGTTCTTC. Protein sequence: CASSLEVTGGRADFRNEQFF.